Following are 18 T cell receptor beta chains from one sample sequenced in a study of identifying expanded T cells in peripheral blood. Produced via immunoSEQ multiplex PCR; TCRdb's table is partial and in-frame only. This sample carries roughly 61,000 clones, around nine tenths of them seen once, and the ten largest clones take 3% to 4%. Material: blood. The receptor set was obtained from a person aged 18-70 years in good health.

This chain uses TRBV5-4 with TRBJ2-5; D ambiguous. CDR1 and CDR2 from the germline V gene are SGHNT and YYREEE (reference sequence). The CDR3 covers 17 residues. Trimming took off 0 bases at V and 3 bases at J, with 18 bases between the two ends. Here the CDR3 DNA reads TGTGCCAGCAGCTTGGCCCTCAACTCACTGCAAGAAGAGACCCAGTACTTC. Its translation is CASSLALNSLQEETQYF.

In its sample, this clone was seen once. V is TRBV27 and J is TRBJ2-2; 7 positions agree with TRBD1. The V and J ends lost 0 bases and 7 bases, in that order; junction bases with no gene match: 11. The germline CDR1 and CDR2 sequences are MNHEY and SMNVEV (reference sequence). The CDR3 runs 17 residues. CDR3: CASSLSPHRGWVGELFF. CDR3 coding DNA: TGTGCCAGCAGTTTATCGCCCCACAGGGGTTGGGTCGGGGAGCTGTTTTTT.

The V call is TRBV4-2, the J call TRBJ1-1, with D maybe TRBD1 (6 bases). Germline V gene data show CDR1 as LGHNA and CDR2 as YNFKEQ. The V end lost 3 bases, the J end lost 1 base, and 9 bases lay between the germline ends. The CDR3 consists of 14 residues. Written as DNA, the CDR3 is TGTGCCAGCAGCCAGGACAGATCGAACACTGAAGCTTTCTTT. Its protein is CASSQDRSNTEAFF.

Here the CDR3 reads CASSLGLAANEQFF. The CDR3 coding sequence is TGTGCCAGCAGCCTAGGACTAGCTGCGAATGAGCAGTTCTTC. This chain links TRBV5-6 with TRBJ2-1, with TRBD2 identical over 8 bases. The CDR3 covers 14 residues. Germline V gives CDR1 SGHDT, CDR2 YYEEEE. V dropped 4 bases and J dropped 7; count of bases not matched to a gene: 7.

The chain links TRBV6-4 to TRBJ1-5; possible D gene TRBD1, 5 bases. V shed 3 bases and J shed 3 bases, with 9 bases lying between them. The CDR3 runs to 14 residues. Germline assignment: CDR1 MRHNA and CDR2 SNTAGT. CDR3 residues: CASSEPGDNQPQHF. In DNA, the CDR3 is TGTGCCAGCAGTGAGCCGGGGGACAATCAGCCCCAGCATTTT.

The chain couples TRBV5-1 to TRBJ1-1; a weak D match, TRBD1 (5 bases). This CDR3 region has 18 residues. The V end was cut by 0 bases, the J end by 3 bases, with 21 bases between. Germline-derived CDR1 and CDR2 are SGHRS and YFSETQ. The CDR3 DNA reads as TGCGCCAGCAGCTTGGCAACAGGCAGGCGGTTAAGAGACACTGAAGCTTTCTTT. As protein: CASSLATGRRLRDTEAFF. Together with reference TRBV5-1 and TRBJ1-1, the CDR3 gives the full variable domain: KAGVTQTPRYLIKTRGQQVTLSCSPISGHRSVSWYQQTPGQGLQFLFEYFSETQRNKGNFPGRFSGRQFSNSRSEMNVSTLELGDSALYLCASSLATGRRLRDTEAFFGQGTRLTVV.

The rearrangement links TRBV27 to TRBJ2-7; no reliable D call. Germline CDR1 and CDR2: MNHEY and SMNVEV (reference sequence). The CDR3 is made up of 15 amino acids. V lost 1 base and J 2 bases, leaving 12 bases between the germline ends. The CDR3 DNA reads TGTGCCAGCAGTTTATTCGGAGTCTCAGCCTACGAGCAGTACTTC. This sequence encodes CASSLFGVSAYEQYF.

The rearrangement joins TRBV5-1 to TRBJ2-2; D could derive from TRBD1 or TRBD2 (6 bases each). The CDR3 loop spans 16 amino acids. Trimming took 0 bases from V and 4 from J, leaving 13 bases between them. Germline V gene sequence: CDR1 SGHRS, CDR2 YFSETQ. The CDR3 DNA reads TGCGCCAGCAGCTTGGCCCCGGGGGCGGGCACCGGGGAGCTGTTTTTT. It specifies CASSLAPGAGTGELFF.

The rearrangement joins TRBV5-5 to TRBJ1-4, with 8 bases fitting TRBD1. Per the germline V gene, CDR1 is SGHKS and CDR2 is YYEKEE (reference sequence). V dropped 1 base and J dropped 5; count of bases not matched to a gene: 4. The CDR3 length is 15 residues. The DNA for the CDR3 is TGTGCCAGCAGCTTGTGGACAGGGACGAATGAAAAACTGTTTTTT. It yields the protein CASSLWTGTNEKLFF. Together with reference TRBV5-5 and TRBJ1-4, the CDR3 gives the full variable domain: DAGVTQSPTHLIKTRGQQVTLRCSPISGHKSVSWYQQVLGQGPQFIFQYYEKEERGRGNFPDRFSARQFPNYSSELNVNALLLGDSALYLCASSLWTGTNEKLFFGSGTQLSVL.

The chain has TRBV5-4 and TRBJ2-7, with 8 bases matching TRBD1. Germline lookup yields CDR1 SGHNT and CDR2 YYREEE (reference sequence). The length of the CDR3 is 13 residues. J was trimmed by 6 bases and V by 4 bases; bases with no gene match: 6. DNA of the CDR3: TGTGCCAGCAGCCCGCGGACAGGGAGCGAGCAGTACTTC. It is translated as CASSPRTGSEQYF.

This clone has just one count. In DNA form, the CDR3 reads TGTGCCAGTAGTATGACAGGAGGTGAGACCCAGTACTTC. Its protein product is CASSMTGGETQYF. This chain connects TRBV19 to TRBJ2-5, with D perhaps TRBD1 (6 bases). Germline V gene data show CDR1 as LNHDA and CDR2 as SQIVND (reference sequence). CDR3 size: 13 residues. The V end lost 3 bases, the J end lost 5 bases, and 10 bases lay between the germline ends.

V gene TRBV30 combines with J gene TRBJ2-2; TRBD1 matches at 8 bases. CDR1 GTSNPN and CDR2 SVGIG come from the germline V gene (reference sequence). The CDR3 runs 15 residues. With V trimmed by 4 bases and J by 6 bases, 10 bases remained unmatched. CDR3 amino acids: CAWTGWAGGPGELFF. CDR3 DNA sequence: TGTGCCTGGACCGGGTGGGCAGGGGGCCCCGGGGAGCTGTTTTTT. Together with reference TRBV30 and TRBJ2-2, the CDR3 gives the full variable domain: SQTIHQWPATLVQPVGSPLSLECTVEGTSNPNLYWYRQAAGRGLQLLFYSVGIGQISSEVPQNLSASRPQDRQFILSSKKLLLSDSGFYLCAWTGWAGGPGELFFGEGSRLTVL.

The CDR3 coding sequence is TGTGCCAGCAGGGGACTAGCGGGAGTCTACAATGAGCAGTTCTTC. Translation: CASRGLAGVYNEQFF. The gene calls are TRBV28 and TRBJ2-1; 14 bases match TRBD2. With 6 bases clipped from V and 3 bases from J, the junction kept 1 base outside the gene matches. Looked up from germline, CDR1 is MDHEN and CDR2 is SYDVKM. The CDR3 has 15 residues.

There are a few counts of this clone. This chain joins TRBV29-1 and TRBJ2-2; D may be TRBD1 (5 bases). Trimming took 6 bases from V and 6 from J, leaving 14 bases between them. This CDR3 is built from 13 residues. CDR1 is SQVTM and CDR2 is ANQGSEA in the germline V gene. The CDR3 DNA is TGCAGCGTGGGGCAGGGTGCATCCGGGGAGCTGTTTTTT. Translating gives CSVGQGASGELFF.

The rearrangement links TRBV5-4 to TRBJ2-3; the D is unclear. Per germline, CDR1 SGHNT and CDR2 YYREEE (reference sequence). The CDR3 totals 12 residues. Trimming cost V 0 bases and J 5 bases, with 4 bases left between them. The CDR3 spells CASSLGVDTQYF. In DNA form, the CDR3 reads TGTGCCAGCAGCTTGGGGGTAGATACGCAGTATTTT.

This clone was seen once. CDR3 amino acids: CASSSPPRGGSYNEQFF. CDR3 sequence (DNA): TGTGCCAGCAGTTCGCCTCCTCGGGGGGGCTCCTACAATGAGCAGTTCTTC. The gene calls are TRBV27 and TRBJ2-1, with TRBD2 matching over 8 bases. Germline V CDR1 and CDR2: MNHEY, SMNVEV (reference sequence). V lost 4 bases and J lost 0; bases outside the gene matches: 8. CDR3 length: 17 amino acids.

The chain recombines TRBV7-2 with TRBJ2-7; 15 positions agree with TRBD2. Germline V gene lookup returns CDR1 SGHTA and CDR2 FQGNSA. J was trimmed by 3 bases and V by 5 bases; bases with no gene match: 11. This CDR3 is 18 amino acids long. The CDR3 protein is CASSITGTSGRNLYEQYF. The CDR3 coding sequence is TGTGCCAGCAGCATAACTGGGACTAGCGGGAGGAACCTCTACGAGCAGTACTTC.

The rearrangement uses TRBV11-2 and TRBJ2-1, with TRBD2 identical over 10 bases. V lost 5 bases, J lost 6 bases, and 4 bases stayed unmatched. Per the germline V gene, CDR1 is SGHAT and CDR2 is FQNNGV. This CDR3 region has 14 residues. The CDR3, as DNA: TGTGCCAGCAGCCCTAGCGGGAGTTTCAATGAGCAGTTCTTC. Its protein is CASSPSGSFNEQFF.